This T cell receptor beta chain derives from a study of cytomegalovirus exposure and HLA in healthy donors. The study's findings and limits: Through in vitro validation, a few CMV-associated chains were shown to be specific for CMV antigens. There were 150 or so TCR beta chains listed as cytomegalovirus-associated.

This CDR3 is built from 15 residues. Germline V gene lookup returns CDR1 SNHLY and CDR2 FYNNEI. V shed 2 bases, J shed 8 bases, and the junction held 10 bases outside the gene matches. Use of 60 Vbeta and 13 Jbeta primers characterized the PCR. Measured with immunoSEQ multiplex PCR; TCRdb has only the in-frame clones, and not every one. This sample carries tens of thousands of clones, 6.5% to 8% of them seen once, and the ten largest clones take roughly 2%. This clone occurred a few times. The antigen is undetermined. Sample: PBMCs. The receptor's source is a man aged 50 or older in good health and CMV-seronegative. The chain joins TRBV2 to TRBJ1-2; the match to TRBD1 covers 8 bases. CDR3 in DNA: TGTGCCAGCAGTGAAAGAGGAAGGACAGGGCGAGGCTACACCTTC. Its translation: CASSERGRTGRGYTF. The complete variable domain, with remaining parts taken from reference TRBV2 and TRBJ1-2, reads EPEVTQTPSHQVTQMGQEVILRCVPISNHLYFYWYRQILGQKVEFLVSFYNNEISEKSEIFDDQFSVERPDGSNFTLKIRSTKLEDSAMYFCASSERGRTGRGYTFGSGTRLTVV.